These 22 T cell receptor beta chains came from one sample sequenced in a study of graft-versus-host responses after intestinal transplantation. Profiling relied on immunoSEQ multiplex PCR, and the TCRdb table lists in-frame clones only, not all of them. The table has about 64,000 clones, over 90% seen once. Antigens of these TCRs are unknown. The sample was unstimulated CD8+ T cells sorted from spleen or lymph node cells, taken before transplant. Receptor source: a human donor who was the organ donor for an intestinal transplant.

V usage is TRBV9 and J usage is TRBJ1-1, with 7 bases lining up with TRBD1. The CDR3 totals 15 residues. Looked up from germline, CDR1 is SGDLS and CDR2 is YYNGEE. The V and J ends lost 3 bases and 4 bases, in that order; junction bases with no gene match: 9. The CDR3 nucleotides are TGTGCCAGCAGCGGACAGGGCGGAGGTACCACTGAAGCTTTCTTT. This sequence encodes CASSGQGGGTTEAFF.

The chain combines TRBV29-1 with TRBJ1-2, with 9 bases fitting TRBD1. The germline V gene has CDR1 SQVTM and CDR2 ANQGSEA. V trimming: 6 bases; J trimming: 6 bases; junction bases outside the gene matches: 5. The CDR3 is 12 residues long. The CDR3 loop is CSVATGGDGYTF. In DNA form, the CDR3 reads TGCAGCGTGGCGACAGGGGGAGATGGCTACACCTTC.

The rearrangement links TRBV4-1 to TRBJ2-2, with D tentatively TRBD2 (6 bases). The CDR3 spans 15 residues. The V end lost 1 base, the J end lost 5 bases, and 11 bases lay between the germline ends. Germline V gives CDR1 MGHRA, CDR2 YSYEKL. The CDR3 sequence: CASSQGGGATGELFF. The CDR3 region has the DNA TGCGCCAGCAGCCAAGGTGGAGGGGCGACCGGGGAGCTGTTTTTT.

V and J are TRBV10-3 and TRBJ2-7, with a weak D call TRBD1 (6 bases). This CDR3 region has 13 residues. CDR1 is ENHRY and CDR2 is SYGVKD in the germline V gene. The germline V and J ends were trimmed by 11 bases and 3 bases, with 17 bases remaining between them. In DNA form, the CDR3 reads TGTGCCCTGAGGGGGAAGCCGGACTACGAGCAGTACTTC. Its translation: CALRGKPDYEQYF.

This chain uses TRBV23-1 with TRBJ2-5, with 9 nucleotides matching TRBD1. TRBV23-1 belongs to the ORF category, with a function that is uncertain. This CDR3 is built from 15 residues. Trimming took 3 bases from V and 10 from J; bases not matched to a gene: 12. The CDR3 nucleotides are TGCGCCAGCAGTCATGGAGGGGGACAGGGACCAGACCAGTACTTC. This codes for CASSHGGGQGPDQYF.

This sequence joins TRBV6-5 and TRBJ2-5; TRBD1 matches 7 bases. Trimming took 6 bases from V and 5 from J; bases not matched to a gene: 6. CDR3 length equals 13 residues. Germline lookup yields CDR1 MNHEY and CDR2 SVGAGI. In nucleotides, the CDR3 is TGTGCCAGCAGACAGGGGAACGTCGAGACCCAGTACTTC. It is translated as CASRQGNVETQYF.

CDR3 protein: CATSRAGTRTYNEQFF. CDR3 DNA: TGTGCCACCAGCAGGGCCGGGACTAGGACCTACAATGAGCAGTTCTTC. This rearrangement joins TRBV15 to TRBJ2-1, with TRBD2 matching over 8 bases. The CDR3 has 16 residues. The trim removed 3 bases at V and 2 bases at J, leaving 6 bases unmatched. Germline CDR1 is LNHNV and CDR2 is YYDKDF (reference sequence).

This clone is termed medium-sized. The chain has TRBV4-1 and TRBJ2-3; possibly TRBD2 for D (6 bases). Trimming left V 0 bases short and J 0 bases short, with 13 bases between. Germline lookup yields CDR1 MGHRA and CDR2 YSYEKL. CDR3 length: 17 amino acids. Here the CDR3 DNA reads TGCGCCAGCAGCCAAGATATTTCGGGACTTAGCACAGATACGCAGTATTTT. Protein sequence: CASSQDISGLSTDTQYF.

The genes are TRBV18 and TRBJ2-7; D is unresolved. CDR1 is KGHSH, CDR2 LQKENI, per germline. The V end was cut by 2 bases, the J end by 3 bases, with 8 bases between. The CDR3 totals 13 residues. In DNA form, the CDR3 reads TGTGCCAGCTCACCATTGGGCCACTACGAGCAGTACTTC. Its translation is CASSPLGHYEQYF. Together with reference TRBV18 and TRBJ2-7, the CDR3 gives the full variable domain: NAGVMQNPRHLVRRRGQEARLRCSPMKGHSHVYWYRQLPEEGLKFMVYLQKENIIDESGMPKERFSAEFPKEGPSILRIQQVVRGDSAAYFCASSPLGHYEQYFGPGTRLTVT.

This clone was counted once. This chain uses TRBV27 with TRBJ1-5; unclear D gene. From germline, CDR1 is MNHEY and CDR2 SMNVEV (reference sequence). Trimming removed 3 bases from V and 4 bases from J, with 7 bases in between. This CDR3 is 13 amino acids long. CDR3: CASSFGLNQPQHF. CDR3 DNA: TGTGCCAGCAGTTTCGGTTTGAATCAGCCCCAGCATTTT.

The V gene is TRBV7-8, the J gene TRBJ1-5; TRBD1 matches at 9 bases. This CDR3 has 13 amino acids. Trimming at V came to 4 bases and at J to 7 bases, leaving 2 bases not matched to a gene. Germline values: CDR1 SGHVS, CDR2 FQNEAQ. CDR3 region: CASSSDRGQPQHF. DNA of the CDR3: TGTGCCAGCAGCTCGGACAGGGGCCAGCCCCAGCATTTT.

The CDR3 reads CASSLSGEGGYYSNQPQHF. The CDR3, as DNA: TGTGCCAGCAGCTTATCGGGTGAGGGCGGGTACTATAGCAATCAGCCCCAGCATTTT. The J gene is TRBJ1-5, the V gene TRBV7-8; D is unresolved. Germline CDR1 is SGHVS and CDR2 is FQNEAQ. This CDR3 region has 19 residues. Trimming removed 2 bases from V and 0 bases from J, with 20 bases in between.

This clone has only one observation. This sequence joins TRBV13 and TRBJ2-7; 7 bases are a match to TRBD1. Germline lookup yields CDR1 PRHDT and CDR2 FYEKMQ (reference sequence). CDR3 length: 14 amino acids. V lost 5 bases, J lost 2 bases, and 6 bases stayed unmatched. The CDR3 DNA follows: TGTGCCAGCAGCACCGGGGACAGAACCTACGAGCAGTACTTC. The encoded protein is CASSTGDRTYEQYF.

The rearrangement joins TRBV30 to TRBJ2-5; unclear D gene. The V and J ends lost 2 bases and 7 bases respectively, with 14 bases between them. CDR1 GTSNPN and CDR2 SVGIG come from the germline V gene (reference sequence). The CDR3 consists of 13 residues. DNA of the CDR3: TGTGCCTGGAGTCGGAGTATCGCCACGACCCAGTACTTC. It encodes CAWSRSIATTQYF.

This chain joins TRBV11-2 and TRBJ2-1, with 9 bases aligning to TRBD1. Germline V gene sequence: CDR1 SGHAT, CDR2 FQNNGV. CDR3 length: 15 residues. J gave up 6 bases and V 5 bases, and 8 bases lay outside the gene matches. The CDR3, as DNA: TGTGCCAGCAGCACCGGGACAGGGAATGTCAATGAGCAGTTCTTC. Its translation: CASSTGTGNVNEQFF.

The CDR3 nucleotides are TGTGCCAGCAGCTTAGAAGAGTGGGAGGGAGCCACGCAGTATTTT. This translates into CASSLEEWEGATQYF. This sequence joins TRBV11-1 and TRBJ2-3, with TRBD2 matching 7 bases. J gave up 9 bases and V 1 base, and 10 bases lay outside the gene matches. CDR1 and CDR2 from the germline V gene are SGHAT and FQDESV (reference sequence). The CDR3 sequence is 15 residues long.

About this clone: An end of the junction differs from the germline gene, which may be a read error. V usage is TRBV29-1 and J usage is TRBJ2-3, with 15 positions matching TRBD2. Germline V CDR1 and CDR2: SQVTM, ANQGSEA. The length of the CDR3 is 15 residues. The CDR3: CSVEGLAGGPDTQYF. The CDR3 region has the DNA TGCAGCGTAGAAGGACTAGCGGGAGGGCCAGATACGCAGTATTTT.

This rearrangement joins TRBV5-4 to TRBJ2-7; 7 nucleotides line up with TRBD1. CDR1 is SGHNT, CDR2 YYREEE, per germline (reference sequence). There are 12 residues in the CDR3. The CDR3 DNA reads TGTGCGGTCGGAGACAGGGCCTACGAGCAGTACTTC. Amino acids: CAVGDRAYEQYF.

The genes are TRBV4-3 and TRBJ1-2; D is unclear. CDR1 and CDR2 from the germline V gene are LGHNA and YSLEER. CDR3 length: 13 amino acids. The ends were cut back, 0 bases at V and 2 bases at J, with 4 bases in the middle. CDR3 DNA: TGCGCCAGCAGCCAAGAGCAGAACTATGGCTACACCTTC. The encoded protein is CASSQEQNYGYTF.

The V gene is TRBV28, the J gene TRBJ1-5, with D maybe TRBD1 (6 bases). The CDR3 spans 16 residues. The V gene's germline CDR1 is MDHEN and CDR2 SYDVKM. The germline V and J ends were trimmed by 3 bases and 6 bases, with 18 bases remaining between them. As DNA, the CDR3 is TGTGCCAGCAGTTTTCGGGGGGCAGGGGTAGGTCAGCCCCAGCATTTT. Encoded protein: CASSFRGAGVGQPQHF. Drawing the rest from reference TRBV28 and TRBJ1-5, the complete variable domain is DVKVTQSSRYLVKRTGEKVFLECVQDMDHENMFWYRQDPGLGLRLIYFSYDVKMKEKGDIPEGYSVSREKKERFSLILESASTNQTSMYLCASSFRGAGVGQPQHFGDGTRLSIL.

V and J are TRBV7-2 and TRBJ2-1; 8 bases line up with TRBD2. This CDR3 region has 16 residues. Germline CDR1 is SGHTA and CDR2 is FQGNSA. Trimming removed 7 bases from V and 5 bases from J; junction bases left unmatched: 13. Here the CDR3 DNA reads TGTGCCAGCACCCTTAGTCCTAGCGGGCCAAACAATGAGCAGTTCTTC. This codes for CASTLSPSGPNNEQFF.

V is TRBV9 and J is TRBJ1-4; possible D gene TRBD1, 5 bases. The CDR3 has 15 residues. The germline V gene has CDR1 SGDLS and CDR2 YYNGEE. V was cut by 1 base and J by 6 bases, with 13 bases left in between. Here the CDR3 reads CASSVRGGSYEKLFF. CDR3 bases: TGTGCCAGCAGCGTAAGGGGAGGTTCTTATGAAAAACTGTTTTTT.